Below, one TCR beta chain is given with its context. As yet, its antigen is unknown. CDR3 size: 14 residues. Germline CDR1 SQVTM, CDR2 ANQGSEA. V lost 5 bases to trimming and J lost 6 bases; unmatched junction nucleotides: 12. These data originate in a study of cytomegalovirus exposure and HLA in healthy donors. Study results and limitations: Cytomegalovirus association was listed for 164 TCR beta chains. Equally common other TCR beta chains were less clonally expanded than HLA-associated ones, a later analysis found. Sequencing probably produced one cluster of sequence variants that were highly shared.

Primers for the PCR totalled 60 Vbeta and 13 Jbeta. The assay was immunoSEQ multiplex PCR, and TCRdb's table has in-frame clones only and misses some. Of over 110,000 clones in the sample, 60% to 85% are singletons; the top ten hold around 1%. Sequencing was carried out using PBMCs. The sequence was collected from a man aged 18 to 29 in good health and CMV-seronegative. The chain has TRBV29-1 and TRBJ1-2; TRBD1 matches 7 bases. The CDR3 DNA sequence: TGCAGCGTTCGGGGGGGGAGGGGGCAGAATGGCTACACCTTC. Protein: CSVRGGRGQNGYTF.